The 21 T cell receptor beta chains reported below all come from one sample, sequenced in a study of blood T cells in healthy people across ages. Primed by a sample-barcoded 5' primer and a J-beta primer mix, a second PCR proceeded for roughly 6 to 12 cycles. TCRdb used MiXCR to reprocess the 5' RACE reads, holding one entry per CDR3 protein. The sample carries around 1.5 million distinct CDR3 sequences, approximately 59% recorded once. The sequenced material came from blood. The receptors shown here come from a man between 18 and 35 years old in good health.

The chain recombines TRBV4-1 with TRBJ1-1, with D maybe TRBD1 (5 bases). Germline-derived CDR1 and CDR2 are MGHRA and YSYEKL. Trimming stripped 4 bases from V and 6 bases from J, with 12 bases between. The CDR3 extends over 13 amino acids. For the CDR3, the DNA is TGCGCCAGCAGCCTCTTCCTAGGGGCTGAAGCTTTCTTT. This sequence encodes CASSLFLGAEAFF.

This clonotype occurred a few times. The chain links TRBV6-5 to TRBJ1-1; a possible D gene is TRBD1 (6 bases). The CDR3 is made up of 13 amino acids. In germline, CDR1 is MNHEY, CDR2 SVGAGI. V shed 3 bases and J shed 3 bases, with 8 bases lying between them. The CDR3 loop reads CASSYKGDTEAFF. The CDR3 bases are TGTGCCAGCAGTTATAAGGGGGACACTGAAGCTTTCTTT.

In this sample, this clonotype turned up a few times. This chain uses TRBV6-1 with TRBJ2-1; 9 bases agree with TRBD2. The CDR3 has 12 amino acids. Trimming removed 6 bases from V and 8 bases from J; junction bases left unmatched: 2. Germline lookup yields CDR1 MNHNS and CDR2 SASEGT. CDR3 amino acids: CASRLAGDEQFF. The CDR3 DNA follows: TGTGCCAGCAGACTAGCGGGTGATGAGCAGTTCTTC.

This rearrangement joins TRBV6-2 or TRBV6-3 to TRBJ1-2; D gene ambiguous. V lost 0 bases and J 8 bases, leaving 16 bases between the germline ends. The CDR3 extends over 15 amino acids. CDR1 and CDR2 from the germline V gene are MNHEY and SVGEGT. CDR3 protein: CASSYSEAAPRGYTF. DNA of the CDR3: TGTGCCAGCAGTTACTCGGAGGCGGCCCCGAGGGGCTACACCTTC.

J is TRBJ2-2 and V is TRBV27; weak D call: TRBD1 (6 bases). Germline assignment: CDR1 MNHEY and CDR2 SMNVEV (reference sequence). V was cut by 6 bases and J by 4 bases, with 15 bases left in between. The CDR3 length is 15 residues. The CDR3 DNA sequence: TGTGCCAGCAGACTCGACAGGAGTGTCACCGGGGAGCTGTTTTTT. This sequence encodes CASRLDRSVTGELFF.

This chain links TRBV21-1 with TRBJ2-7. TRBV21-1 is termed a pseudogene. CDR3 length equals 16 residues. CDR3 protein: CASSKGAGLGSYEQYF. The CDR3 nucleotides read TGTGCCAGCAGCAAAGGCGCAGGGTTGGGCTCCTACGAGCAGTACTTC.

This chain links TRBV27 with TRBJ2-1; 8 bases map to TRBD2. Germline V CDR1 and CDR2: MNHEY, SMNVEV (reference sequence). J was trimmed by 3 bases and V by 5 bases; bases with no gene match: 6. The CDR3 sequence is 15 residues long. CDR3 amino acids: CASSRSGVVYNEQFF. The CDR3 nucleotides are TGTGCCAGCAGTCGTAGCGGGGTTGTCTACAATGAGCAGTTCTTC.

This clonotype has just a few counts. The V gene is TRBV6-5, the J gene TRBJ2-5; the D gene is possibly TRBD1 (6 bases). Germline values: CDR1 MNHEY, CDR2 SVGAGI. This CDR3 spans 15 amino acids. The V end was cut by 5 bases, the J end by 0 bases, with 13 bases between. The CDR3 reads CASSRRGPYQETQYF. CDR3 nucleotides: TGTGCCAGCAGTCGCAGGGGTCCCTACCAAGAGACCCAGTACTTC.

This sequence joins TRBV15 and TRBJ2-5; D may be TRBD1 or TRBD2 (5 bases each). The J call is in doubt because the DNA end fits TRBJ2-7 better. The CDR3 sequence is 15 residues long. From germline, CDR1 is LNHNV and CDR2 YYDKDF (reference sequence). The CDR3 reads CATSRDYGTAYEQYF. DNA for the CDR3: TGTGCCACCAGCAGAGATTATGGGACGGCCTACGAGCAGTACTTC.

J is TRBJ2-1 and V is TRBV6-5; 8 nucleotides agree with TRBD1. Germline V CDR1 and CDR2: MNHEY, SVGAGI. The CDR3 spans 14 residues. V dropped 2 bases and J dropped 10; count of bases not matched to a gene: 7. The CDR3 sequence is CASSYGQGLGEQFF. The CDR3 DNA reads TGTGCCAGCAGTTACGGACAGGGATTGGGCGAGCAGTTCTTC.

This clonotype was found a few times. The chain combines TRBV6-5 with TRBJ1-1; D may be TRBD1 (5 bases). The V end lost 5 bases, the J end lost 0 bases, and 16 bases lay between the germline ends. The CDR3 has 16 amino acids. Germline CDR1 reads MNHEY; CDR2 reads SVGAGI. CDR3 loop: CASSTGPAGLNTEAFF. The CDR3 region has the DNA TGTGCCAGCAGTACAGGCCCCGCGGGTTTGAACACTGAAGCTTTCTTT.

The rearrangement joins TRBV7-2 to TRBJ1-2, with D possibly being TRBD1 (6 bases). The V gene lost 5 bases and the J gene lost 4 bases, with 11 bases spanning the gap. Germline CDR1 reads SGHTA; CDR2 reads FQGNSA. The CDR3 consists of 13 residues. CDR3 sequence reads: CASSEGGTYGYTF. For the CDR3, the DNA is TGTGCCAGCAGCGAGGGGGGGACCTATGGCTACACCTTC.

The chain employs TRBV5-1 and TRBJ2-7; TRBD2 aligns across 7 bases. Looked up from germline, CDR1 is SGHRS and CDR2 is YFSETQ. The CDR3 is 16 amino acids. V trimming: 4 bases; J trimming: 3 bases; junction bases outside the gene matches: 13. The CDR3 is CASSPSGGSFLYEQYF. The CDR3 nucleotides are TGCGCCAGCAGCCCCAGCGGCGGGAGTTTCCTCTACGAGCAGTACTTC.

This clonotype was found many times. DNA for the CDR3: TGTGCCAGCAGTCTGAGTAATTCACCCCTCCACTTT. Amino acids: CASSLSNSPLHF. The chain joins TRBV12-3 or TRBV12-4 to TRBJ1-6; no firm D call. The CDR3 contains 12 residues. V lost 5 bases to trimming and J lost 6 bases, with 5 bases between them.

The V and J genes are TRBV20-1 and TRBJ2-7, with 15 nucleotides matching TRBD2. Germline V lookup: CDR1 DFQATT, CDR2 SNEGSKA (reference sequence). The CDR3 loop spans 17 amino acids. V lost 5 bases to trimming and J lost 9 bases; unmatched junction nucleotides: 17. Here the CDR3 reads CSALEGLAGGFTGRQYF. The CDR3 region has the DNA TGCAGTGCTCTCGAGGGACTAGCGGGAGGATTTACCGGTAGGCAGTACTTC.

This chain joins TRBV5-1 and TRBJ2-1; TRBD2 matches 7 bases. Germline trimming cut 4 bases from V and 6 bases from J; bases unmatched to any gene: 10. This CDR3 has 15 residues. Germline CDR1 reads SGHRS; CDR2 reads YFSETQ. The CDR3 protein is CASSPLGGSINEQFF. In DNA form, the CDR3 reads TGCGCCAGCAGCCCCCTTGGCGGGAGTATCAATGAGCAGTTCTTC.

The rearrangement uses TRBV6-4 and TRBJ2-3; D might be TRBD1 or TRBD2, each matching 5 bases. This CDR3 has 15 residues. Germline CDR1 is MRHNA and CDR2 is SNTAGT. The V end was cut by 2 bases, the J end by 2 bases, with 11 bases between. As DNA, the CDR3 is TGTGCCAGCAGTGACGGGGACCCTTACACAGATACGCAGTATTTT. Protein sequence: CASSDGDPYTDTQYF.

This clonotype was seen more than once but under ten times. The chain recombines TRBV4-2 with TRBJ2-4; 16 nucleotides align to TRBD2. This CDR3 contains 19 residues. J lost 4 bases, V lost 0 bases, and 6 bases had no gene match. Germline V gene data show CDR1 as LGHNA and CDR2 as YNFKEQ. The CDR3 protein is CASSQEGLAGGPAKNIQYF. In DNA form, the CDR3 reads TGTGCCAGCAGCCAAGAGGGACTAGCGGGAGGGCCCGCTAAAAACATTCAGTACTTC.

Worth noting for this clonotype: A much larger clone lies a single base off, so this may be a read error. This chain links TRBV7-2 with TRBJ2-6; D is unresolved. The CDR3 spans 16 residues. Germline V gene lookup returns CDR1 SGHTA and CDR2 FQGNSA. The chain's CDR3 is CASNLRVSSGANVLTF. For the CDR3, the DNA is TGTGCCAGCAACTTAAGGGTTAGCTCTGGGGCCAACGTCCTGACTTTC.

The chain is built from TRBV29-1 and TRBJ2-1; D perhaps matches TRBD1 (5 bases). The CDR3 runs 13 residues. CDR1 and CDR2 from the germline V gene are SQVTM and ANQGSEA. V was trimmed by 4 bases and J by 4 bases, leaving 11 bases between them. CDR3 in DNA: TGCAGCGTTGGGGGCGGTCCATACAATGAGCAGTTCTTC. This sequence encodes CSVGGGPYNEQFF.

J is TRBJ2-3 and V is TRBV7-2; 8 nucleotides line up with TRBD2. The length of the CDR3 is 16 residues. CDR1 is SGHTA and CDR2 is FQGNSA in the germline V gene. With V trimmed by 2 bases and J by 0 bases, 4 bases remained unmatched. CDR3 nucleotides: TGTGCCAGCAGCTTACGAACGGGAGGGAGCACAGATACGCAGTATTTT. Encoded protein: CASSLRTGGSTDTQYF. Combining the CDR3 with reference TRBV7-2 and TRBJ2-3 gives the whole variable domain GAGVSQSPSNKVTEKGKDVELRCDPISGHTALYWYRQSLGQGLEFLIYFQGNSAPDKSGLPSDRFSAERTGGSVSTLTIQRTQQEDSAVYLCASSLRTGGSTDTQYFGPGTRLTVL.